This T cell receptor (beta chain) was recovered during a study of human T cells and chemical hapten exposure. The overall study: A 2 cm by 2 cm inner upper arm patch received 2% DPC for sensitization. Diphenylcyclopropenone, dosed weekly to the scalp, was given to patients throughout the roughly 24-week study.

One entry per CDR3 protein, called by TCRdb with MiXCR from the RACE reads. The data show fewer than 300,000 distinct CDR3 sequences, 7.5% to 10% seen once. Regarding the study as a whole: Clustering by CDR3 similarity yielded significantly more large clusters from expanded TCRs than controls.

CDR3 length equals 13 residues. V shed 3 bases, J shed 4 bases, and the junction held 6 bases outside the gene matches. Germline V gives CDR1 SQVTM, CDR2 ANQGSEA. On this clonotype: The antigen remains unidentified.

Time point indicated: pre-sensitization, week 0. Regarding treatment: therapeutic diphenylcyclopropenone sensitization with weekly scalp DPC. The chain couples TRBV29-1 to TRBJ2-7, with 7 bases lining up with TRBD1. The sequence came from a woman aged 40 to 55 with alopecia areata. Some clones in this sample may be carry-over from other donors' samples. The sample consisted of whole blood, taken in connection with sensitization to the hapten diphenylcyclopropenone (DPC). The CDR3 nucleotides are TGCAGCGTTGAGGCAGGGGGAAGGTACGAGCAGTACTTC. Amino acid sequence: CSVEAGGRYEQYF.